This TCR beta chain was sequenced for a study of cytomegalovirus exposure and HLA in healthy donors. Study conclusions and caveats: A list of more than 150 TCR beta chains associated with cytomegalovirus was given. What a later analysis reportedly showed was that an Asian-associated ancestry cluster had fewer N-insertions than the roughly 670-donor mean. Reports credit the classifier with highly specific, highly sensitive diagnosis of cytomegalovirus status.

About this clone: Its antigen is unknown.

The CDR3 loop spans 16 amino acids. Trimming cost V 2 bases and J 1 base, with 14 bases left between them. CDR1 is MNHNY, CDR2 SVGAGI, per germline (reference sequence). Primers: 60 Vbeta forward and 13 Jbeta reverse. Produced via immunoSEQ multiplex PCR; TCRdb's table is partial and in-frame only. Of approximately 170,000 clones listed, around 77% are singletons. What was sequenced was PBMCs. The chain has TRBV6-6 and TRBJ1-1, with a possible D match to TRBD1 (6 bases). The sequence was collected from a woman between 18 and 29 years old in good health and CMV-seronegative. For the CDR3, the DNA is TGTGCCAGCAGTTACATACAGGGCGGGCGGAACACTGAAGCTTTCTTT. The encoded protein is CASSYIQGGRNTEAFF.